What follows describes a single T cell receptor (beta chain). The sample originates from a study of blood T cell repertoires in COVID-19. In the study overall: Spain, Italy and the United States supplied samples that represented acute and convalescent COVID-19. T cells, B-cell-depleted T cells, or PBMCs provided the cDNA or gDNA that served as material.

V dropped 3 bases and J dropped 9; count of bases not matched to a gene: 11. Germline V lookup: CDR1 MNHNS, CDR2 SASEGT. This CDR3 comprises 16 residues. Sequenced by immunoSEQ multiplex PCR; TCRdb stores in-frame clones only, minus some. The sample has fewer than 70,000 clones; roughly 90% are singletons. Sequenced input: peripheral blood. The source is a human donor in a cohort sampled during active COVID-19. This chain links TRBV6-1 with TRBJ2-4, with 10 bases identical to TRBD1. CDR3 in DNA: TGTGCCAGCAGTGAGCCTCGGGGACAGGGGAAGGGCATTCAGTACTTC. Translated: CASSEPRGQGKGIQYF.